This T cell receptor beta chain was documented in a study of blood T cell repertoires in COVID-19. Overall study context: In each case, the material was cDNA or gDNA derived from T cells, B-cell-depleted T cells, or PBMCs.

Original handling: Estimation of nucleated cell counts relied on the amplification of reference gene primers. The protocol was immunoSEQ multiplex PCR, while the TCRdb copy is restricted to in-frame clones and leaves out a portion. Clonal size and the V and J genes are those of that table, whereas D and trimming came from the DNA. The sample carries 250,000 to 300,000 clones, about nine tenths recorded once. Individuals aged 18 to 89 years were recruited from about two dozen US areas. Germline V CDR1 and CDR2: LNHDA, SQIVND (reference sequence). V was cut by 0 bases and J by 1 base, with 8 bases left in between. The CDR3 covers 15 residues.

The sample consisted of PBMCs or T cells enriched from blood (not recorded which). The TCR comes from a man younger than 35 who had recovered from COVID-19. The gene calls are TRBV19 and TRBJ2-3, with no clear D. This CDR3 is CASSIDLRGTDTQYF. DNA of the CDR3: TGTGCCAGTAGTATAGATCTCCGCGGCACAGATACGCAGTATTTT.